This T cell receptor beta chain was recorded in a study of blood T cell repertoires in COVID-19. This clone has only a few counts. The method was immunoSEQ multiplex PCR; TCRdb's version includes in-frame clones alone and lacks a portion of them. Of approximately 120,000 clones in the sample, roughly 80% were seen once. The origin of this receptor is a human donor in a cohort sampled during active or convalescent COVID-19. What was sequenced was peripheral blood.

The chain's CDR3 is CASRTGANTEAFF. The CDR3 nucleotides are TGTGCCAGCCGGACAGGAGCGAACACTGAAGCTTTCTTT. This rearrangement joins TRBV6-5 to TRBJ1-1, with TRBD1 identical over 7 bases. Germline assignment: CDR1 MNHEY and CDR2 SVGAGI. There are 13 residues in the CDR3. Trimming cost V 8 bases and J 1 base; bases outside gene matches: 4.